The 5 T cell receptor beta chains listed next were all sequenced from one sample in a study of post-analysis software for immune sequencing data. Their specific antigens are unknown. Study results and caveats: The study found TRBV5-6, TRBV5-1 and TRBV20-1 among several TRBV segments more frequent in patients than controls.

Each TCR beta cDNA library carried unique molecular identifiers. One entry per CDR3 protein results from TCRdb running MiXCR on the PCR reads. Of about 430,000 distinct CDR3 sequences in the sample, 30% to 45% were seen once. The material sequenced was blood. The receptors originated from a girl aged 2-10 years with multiple sclerosis.

The chain is built from TRBV12-3 or TRBV12-4 and TRBJ2-7; D is ambiguous. V lost 5 bases and J 0 bases, leaving 17 bases between the germline ends. The CDR3 is 16 amino acids. The CDR3 bases are TGTGCCAGCAGTCGACCCCGGACGGACGTCTCCTACGAGCAGTACTTC. Its protein is CASSRPRTDVSYEQYF.

There are a few counts of this clonotype. The chain has TRBV2 and TRBJ1-5; TRBD1 might be the D (5 bases). CDR1 and CDR2 (germline): SNHLY, FYNNEI. This CDR3 has 14 residues. V was clipped by 2 bases and J by 4 bases, with 9 bases between them. CDR3 DNA sequence: TGTGCCAGCAGTGAATCAGGGAGAAATCAGCCCCAGCATTTT. This translates into CASSESGRNQPQHF.

This clonotype was observed a single time. V usage is TRBV6-6 and J usage is TRBJ2-7, with D possibly being TRBD1 (5 bases). This CDR3 comprises 13 residues. Germline V gene data show CDR1 as MNHNY and CDR2 as SVGAGI (reference sequence). The V gene lost 5 bases and the J gene lost 5 bases, with 13 bases spanning the gap. The CDR3 loop is CASSAPGADEQYF. The CDR3 nucleotides are TGTGCCAGCAGTGCCCCTGGGGCCGACGAGCAGTACTTC.

Only a few counts were recorded for this clonotype. The chain carries TRBV20-1 and TRBJ2-7; TRBD2 is a possible D gene (5 bases). The CDR3 consists of 16 residues. Germline CDR1 is DFQATT and CDR2 is SNEGSKA (reference sequence). V lost 2 bases to trimming and J lost 2 bases, with 19 bases between them. CDR3 bases: TGCAGTGCTAGACCCAACCGAGGGTTTAGGACCTACGAGCAGTACTTC. Protein product: CSARPNRGFRTYEQYF.

As DNA, the CDR3 is TGTGCCAGCAGCTTACAGGGGAATTCGCACGAGCAGTACTTC. This translates into CASSLQGNSHEQYF. The V gene is TRBV7-2, the J gene TRBJ2-7; TRBD1 is a possible D gene (6 bases). Trimming took off 2 bases at V and 5 bases at J, with 13 bases between the two ends. The CDR3 runs to 14 residues. Germline CDR1 SGHTA, CDR2 FQGNSA.